These 18 T cell receptor beta chains share one sample of origin, sequenced in a study of siplizumab effects on memory and regulatory T cells. Measured with immunoSEQ multiplex PCR; TCRdb has only the in-frame clones, and not every one. This sample yields some 100,000 clones, of which 93% are seen a single time; 6.5% to 8% belongs to the top ten. Material: CD8+ T cells sorted from blood. These receptors all come from a human donor in good health.

This chain connects TRBV6-1 to TRBJ2-1; D gene ambiguous. The V gene lost 8 bases and the J gene lost 6 bases, with 5 bases spanning the gap. Germline CDR1 MNHNS, CDR2 SASEGT. This CDR3 comprises 10 residues. The CDR3 loop is CASLANEQFF. The CDR3 nucleotides read TGTGCCAGCTTGGCCAATGAGCAGTTCTTC.

The V gene is TRBV5-1, the J gene TRBJ1-1, with no clear D. CDR1 and CDR2 from the germline V gene are SGHRS and YFSETQ. The V end lost 4 bases, the J end lost 1 base, and 17 bases lay between the germline ends. The CDR3 loop spans 16 amino acids. The CDR3 here is CASSLDSFRGNTEAFF. DNA for the CDR3: TGCGCCAGCAGCCTGGACTCTTTCCGGGGGAACACTGAAGCTTTCTTT.

Only one count was recorded for this clone. J is TRBJ2-5 and V is TRBV5-1, with D hard to call. The CDR3 is 15 residues long. The V gene's germline CDR1 is SGHRS and CDR2 YFSETQ. V was cut by 0 bases and J by 5 bases, with 14 bases left in between. DNA of the CDR3: TGCGCCAGCAGCTTGGATTCTAGAACTTGGGAGACCCAGTACTTC. Encoded protein: CASSLDSRTWETQYF.

This clone turned up a few times. V is TRBV5-6 and J is TRBJ1-4; no clear D. The length of the CDR3 is 14 residues. Germline values: CDR1 SGHDT, CDR2 YYEEEE. V was trimmed by 0 bases and J by 8 bases, leaving 11 bases between them. CDR3 region: CASSLAAVGEKLFF. CDR3 nucleotides: TGTGCCAGCAGCTTGGCGGCAGTCGGGGAAAAACTGTTTTTT.

V gene TRBV27 combines with J gene TRBJ1-2, with 7 positions matching TRBD1. Germline V lookup: CDR1 MNHEY, CDR2 SMNVEV (reference sequence). The CDR3 is 17 amino acids. J gave up 0 bases and V 2 bases, and 9 bases lay outside the gene matches. In DNA, the CDR3 is TGTGCCAGCAGTTTAGGACGGTTAGGGGGCACTAACTATGGCTACACCTTC. Encoded protein: CASSLGRLGGTNYGYTF.

The CDR3 sequence: CASSQVASGGYTDTQYF. As DNA, the CDR3 is TGCGCCAGCAGCCAAGTGGCTAGCGGGGGGTACACAGATACGCAGTATTTT. V and J are TRBV4-1 and TRBJ2-3, with 11 bases matching TRBD2. V dropped 1 base and J dropped 2; count of bases not matched to a gene: 5. Germline CDR1 and CDR2: MGHRA and YSYEKL. The CDR3 contains 17 residues.

The chain combines TRBV5-6 with TRBJ1-2; 8 bases agree with TRBD1. The CDR3 is 15 amino acids. Per the germline V gene, CDR1 is SGHDT and CDR2 is YYEEEE. After removal of 4 bases from V and 7 bases from J, the junction contained 12 bases not matched to a gene. CDR3 DNA: TGTGCCAGCAGCCCGACCGGACAGGGTGGAGGTGGCTACACCTTC. This sequence encodes CASSPTGQGGGGYTF.

The chain uses TRBV6-1 and TRBJ2-7; D tentatively reads TRBD1 or TRBD2 (6 bases each). CDR1 is MNHNS and CDR2 is SASEGT in the germline V gene. This CDR3 contains 14 residues. Deletions cut 9 bases from V and 3 bases from J, with 18 bases between. The CDR3 sequence: CASLGWGAYYEQYF. CDR3 sequence (DNA): TGTGCCAGTCTCGGCTGGGGGGCATACTACGAGCAGTACTTC.

The CDR3 DNA is TGTGCCAGCAGCAAAGAGGGTGGGAGGGAGTTGAACACAGATACGCAGTATTTT. Protein product: CASSKEGGRELNTDTQYF. The V and J genes are TRBV21-1 and TRBJ2-3; TRBD2, the D gene given by the table, was not confirmed from the DNA. TRBV21-1 is designated a pseudogene. The CDR3 is 18 residues long.

This clone was picked up one time. This sequence joins TRBV11-2 and TRBJ2-1; 11 positions agree with TRBD1. Germline V gene sequence: CDR1 SGHAT, CDR2 FQNNGV. The CDR3 is made up of 15 amino acids. Trimming cost V 3 bases and J 4 bases; bases outside gene matches: 2. CDR3 protein: CASSFGTGGYNEQFF. Here the CDR3 DNA reads TGTGCCAGCAGCTTCGGGACAGGGGGGTACAATGAGCAGTTCTTC.

The V and J genes are TRBV30 and TRBJ1-1; D is perhaps TRBD1 (5 bases). The CDR3 contains 15 residues. Trimming pared 0 bases from V and 1 base from J, leaving 12 bases between. Per the germline V gene, CDR1 is GTSNPN and CDR2 is SVGIG (reference sequence). The CDR3: CAWSVGVGTNTEAFF. As DNA, the CDR3 is TGTGCCTGGAGTGTAGGGGTAGGGACGAACACTGAAGCTTTCTTT.

The rearrangement uses TRBV7-8 and TRBJ2-3; 9 bases fit TRBD2. Germline CDR1 reads SGHVS; CDR2 reads FQNEAQ. The CDR3 totals 18 residues. Germline trimming cut 3 bases from V and 2 bases from J; bases unmatched to any gene: 12. CDR3 sequence (DNA): TGTGCCAGCAGCTTTTACCCTCGGACTAGCGAGGACACAGATACGCAGTATTTT. This sequence encodes CASSFYPRTSEDTDTQYF.

The V call is TRBV15, the J call TRBJ2-1; 10 nucleotides line up with TRBD2. Trimming at V came to 4 bases and at J to 2 bases, leaving 5 bases not matched to a gene. This CDR3 has 16 amino acids. CDR1 is LNHNV and CDR2 is YYDKDF in the germline V gene (reference sequence). In nucleotides, the CDR3 is TGTGCCACCAGCATCAAAGCGGGAGGGCCCTACAATGAGCAGTTCTTC. It codes for CATSIKAGGPYNEQFF. Full variable domain (outside the CDR3, taken from reference TRBV15 and TRBJ2-1): DAMVIQNPRYQVTQFGKPVTLSCSQTLNHNVMYWYQQKSSQAPKLLFHYYDKDFNNEADTPDNFQSRRPNTSFCFLDIRSPGLGDTAMYLCATSIKAGGPYNEQFFGPGTRLTVL.

The chain employs TRBV13 and TRBJ1-2; 9 bases fit TRBD1. J lost 7 bases, V lost 6 bases, and 15 bases had no gene match. The CDR3 has 16 amino acids. Per germline, CDR1 PRHDT and CDR2 FYEKMQ (reference sequence). CDR3 bases: TGTGCCAGCAGGTCCGGGCTACAGGGGGCGGTCCTTGGCTACACCTTC. Amino acid sequence: CASRSGLQGAVLGYTF.

This clone was counted once. The chain has TRBV27 and TRBJ1-5; D gene uncertain. Deletions cut 5 bases from V and 0 bases from J, with 11 bases between. The CDR3 extends over 15 amino acids. Germline V lookup: CDR1 MNHEY, CDR2 SMNVEV (reference sequence). The CDR3 spells CASSVHSNSNQPQHF. The CDR3 DNA reads TGTGCCAGCAGTGTCCACAGTAATAGCAATCAGCCCCAGCATTTT.

The chain is built from TRBV27 and TRBJ1-2; D unclear. Per germline, CDR1 MNHEY and CDR2 SMNVEV (reference sequence). CDR3 length: 19 residues. Between the trimmed V and J ends, which lost 5 bases and 5 bases, there was a span of 30 bases. The CDR3 loop is CASSEGAEPAFWALYGYTF. The CDR3 region has the DNA TGTGCCAGCAGTGAAGGTGCAGAACCCGCTTTTTGGGCCCTTTATGGCTACACCTTC.

This chain connects TRBV6-5 to TRBJ2-7, with 7 bases aligning to TRBD1. The CDR3 is made up of 14 amino acids. Trimming at V came to 6 bases and at J to 2 bases, leaving 7 bases not matched to a gene. Germline assignment: CDR1 MNHEY and CDR2 SVGAGI. CDR3 protein: CASSYDRAAYEQYF. In DNA, the CDR3 is TGTGCCAGCAGCTACGACAGGGCGGCCTACGAGCAGTACTTC.

This clone was seen only once. The CDR3 DNA follows: TGTGCCAGCAGCGTAGAAGCTAGGACCTACGAGCAGTACTTC. The encoded protein is CASSVEARTYEQYF. The rearrangement uses TRBV9 and TRBJ2-7, with D uncertain. V was clipped by 0 bases and J by 2 bases, with 9 bases between them. The CDR3 loop spans 14 amino acids. CDR1 SGDLS and CDR2 YYNGEE come from the germline V gene.